In this sample, the clone carrying this T cell receptor (beta chain) turned up a few times. The data were obtained in a study of blood T cell repertoires in COVID-19. Some clones are missing from TCRdb's copy, which holds only in-frame ones; the method was immunoSEQ multiplex PCR. This sample has roughly 180,000 clones, with under 90% found just once. CDR3 length: 14 amino acids. Trimming took off 1 base at V and 8 bases at J, with 14 bases between the two ends. The germline V gene has CDR1 LGHDT and CDR2 YNNKEL (reference sequence). This chain joins TRBV3-1 (or the pseudogene TRBV3-2) and TRBJ1-2; tentatively, D is TRBD1 (6 bases). The source of this sequence is a human donor in a cohort sampled during active COVID-19. What was sequenced was peripheral blood. CDR3 amino acids: CASSQVGRGRGYTF. Written as DNA, the CDR3 is TGTGCCAGCAGCCAAGTGGGCAGGGGACGCGGCTACACCTTC.